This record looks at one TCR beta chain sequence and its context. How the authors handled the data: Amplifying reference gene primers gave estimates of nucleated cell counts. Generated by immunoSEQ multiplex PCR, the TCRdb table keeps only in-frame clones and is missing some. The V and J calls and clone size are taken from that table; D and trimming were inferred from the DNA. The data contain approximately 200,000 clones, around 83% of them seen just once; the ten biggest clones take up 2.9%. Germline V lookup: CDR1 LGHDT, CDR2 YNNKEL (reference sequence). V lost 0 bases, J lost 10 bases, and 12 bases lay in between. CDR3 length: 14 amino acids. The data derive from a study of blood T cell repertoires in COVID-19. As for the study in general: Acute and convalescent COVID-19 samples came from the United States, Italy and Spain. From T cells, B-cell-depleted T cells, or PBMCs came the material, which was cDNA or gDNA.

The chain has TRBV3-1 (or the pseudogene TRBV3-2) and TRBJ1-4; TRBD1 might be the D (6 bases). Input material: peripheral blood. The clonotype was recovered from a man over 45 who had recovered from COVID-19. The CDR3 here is CASSQDGQGRKLFF. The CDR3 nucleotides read TGTGCCAGCAGCCAAGATGGGCAGGGGAGAAAACTGTTTTTT.